These T cell receptor beta chains were read from a single sample in a study of blood T cell repertoires in COVID-19. This table comes from immunoSEQ multiplex PCR, and its TCRdb copy is limited to in-frame clones, with some not included. The table records some 180,000 clones, 82% of them present only once. The material sequenced was PBMCs or T cells enriched from blood (not recorded which). The receptors shown here come from a woman in her sixties or seventies with acute COVID-19. CDR3s include the opening cysteine and the closing phenylalanine or tryptophan. Each record gives: D gene, clone size, J gene, V gene, CDR3 DNA, CDR3 protein. A D gene is named only where the DNA matches it firmly. Clone size is not always given. Where it is, it says once, few, many or a class for expanded clones.

>NA|NA|TRBJ2-1|TRBV9
TGTGCCAGCAGCGTCGGGAGACGGAGTCAAGATGAGCAGTTCTTC
CASSVGRRSQDEQFF
>NA|NA|TRBJ2-1|TRBV4-3
TGCGCCAGCAGCCAAGGGCACGTAATCGGGGAGCAGTTCTTC
CASSQGHVIGEQFF
>NA|NA|TRBJ2-5|TRBV29-1
TGCAGCGTCCTAGCGGGGGACAGGGAAGAGACCCAGTACTTC
CSVLAGDREETQYF
>NA|once|TRBJ1-5|TRBV24-1
TGTGCCACTGCGCAGGGCTTCAATCAGCCCCAGCATTTT
CATAQGFNQPQHF
>TRBD1|once|TRBJ1-5|TRBV10-3
TGTGCCACGCGAAGCCCGGGACAGGGAGTGGATCCCCAGCATTTT
CATRSPGQGVDPQHF
>NA|NA|TRBJ2-2|TRBV6-6
TGTGCCAGCAAAAAGTTGGGGTCGGGAGACACCGGGGAGCTGTTTTTT
CASKKLGSGDTGELFF
>TRBD1|once|TRBJ1-6|TRBV12-3/TRBV12-4
TGTGCCAGCAGGACAGGGGTGGATTCACCCCTCCACTTT
CASRTGVDSPLHF
>TRBD2|NA|TRBJ2-5|TRBV7-6
TGTGCCAGCATGAAGCTAGCGGTGGAGTACCAAGAGACCCAGTACTTC
CASMKLAVEYQETQYF
>NA|NA|TRBJ2-3|TRBV4-3
TGCGCCAGCAGCCAAGATCGTCCGTACACAGATACGCAGTATTTT
CASSQDRPYTDTQYF
>TRBD1|NA|TRBJ1-1|TRBV29-1
TGCAGCGGCAGACAGGGGGCGATTGGCACTGAAGCTTTCTTT
CSGRQGAIGTEAFF
>NA|NA|TRBJ2-1|TRBV19
TGTGCCAGTAGTATAGGTGGGGGCGCACACAATGAGCAGTTCTTC
CASSIGGGAHNEQFF
>NA|many|TRBJ1-1|TRBV29-1
TGCAGCGTTCGGAGCCCCAAGAACACTGAAGCTTTCTTT
CSVRSPKNTEAFF
>TRBD1|NA|TRBJ2-2|TRBV9
TGTGCCAGCAGCGTGGGACAGGGTAACACCGGGGAGCTGTTTTTT
CASSVGQGNTGELFF
>NA|NA|TRBJ1-5|TRBV19
TGTGCCAGTAAGGGGGAAAATCAGCCCCAGCATTTT
CASKGENQPQHF